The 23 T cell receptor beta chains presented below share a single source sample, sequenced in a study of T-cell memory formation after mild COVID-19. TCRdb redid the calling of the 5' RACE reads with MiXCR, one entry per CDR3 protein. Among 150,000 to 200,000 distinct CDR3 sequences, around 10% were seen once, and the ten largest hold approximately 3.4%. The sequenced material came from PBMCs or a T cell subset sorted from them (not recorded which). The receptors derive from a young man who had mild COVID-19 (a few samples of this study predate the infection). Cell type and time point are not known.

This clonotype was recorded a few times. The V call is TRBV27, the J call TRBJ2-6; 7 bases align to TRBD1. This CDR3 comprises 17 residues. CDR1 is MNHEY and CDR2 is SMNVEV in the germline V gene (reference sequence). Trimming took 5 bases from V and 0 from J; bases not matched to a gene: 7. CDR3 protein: CASSPGQYNSGANVLTF. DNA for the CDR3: TGTGCCAGCAGTCCGGGACAGTACAACTCTGGGGCCAACGTCCTGACTTTC.

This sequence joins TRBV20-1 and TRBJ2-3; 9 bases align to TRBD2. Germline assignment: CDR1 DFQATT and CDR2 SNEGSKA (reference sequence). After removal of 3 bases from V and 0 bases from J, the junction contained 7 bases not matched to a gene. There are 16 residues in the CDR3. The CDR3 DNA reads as TGCAGTGCTAGTCTAGCGGGGACCAGAAGCACAGATACGCAGTATTTT. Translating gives CSASLAGTRSTDTQYF.

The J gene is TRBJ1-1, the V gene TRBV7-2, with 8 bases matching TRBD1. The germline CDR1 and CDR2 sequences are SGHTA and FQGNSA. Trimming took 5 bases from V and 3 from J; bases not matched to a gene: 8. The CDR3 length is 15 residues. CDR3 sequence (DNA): TGTGCCAGCAGCCTCCGGACAGGGATGTACACTGAAGCTTTCTTT. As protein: CASSLRTGMYTEAFF.

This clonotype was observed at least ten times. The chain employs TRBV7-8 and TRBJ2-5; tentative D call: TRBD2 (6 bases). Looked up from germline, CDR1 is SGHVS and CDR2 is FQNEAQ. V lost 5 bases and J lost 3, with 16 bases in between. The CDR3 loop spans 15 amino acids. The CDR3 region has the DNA TGTGCCAGCAGCCGGAGGGCAGGGCGGAAAGAGACCCAGTACTTC. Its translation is CASSRRAGRKETQYF.

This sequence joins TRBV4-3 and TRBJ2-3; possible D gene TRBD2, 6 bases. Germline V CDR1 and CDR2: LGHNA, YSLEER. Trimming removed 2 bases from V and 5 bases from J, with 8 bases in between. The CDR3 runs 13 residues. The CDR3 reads CASSQFSGDTQYF. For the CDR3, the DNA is TGCGCCAGCAGCCAATTTAGCGGAGATACGCAGTATTTT.

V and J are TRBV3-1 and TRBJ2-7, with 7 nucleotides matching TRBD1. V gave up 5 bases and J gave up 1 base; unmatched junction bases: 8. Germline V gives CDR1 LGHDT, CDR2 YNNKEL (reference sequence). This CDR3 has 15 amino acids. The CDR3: CASSAAGTASYEQYV. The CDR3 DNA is TGTGCCAGCAGCGCCGCCGGGACAGCATCCTACGAGCAGTACGTC.

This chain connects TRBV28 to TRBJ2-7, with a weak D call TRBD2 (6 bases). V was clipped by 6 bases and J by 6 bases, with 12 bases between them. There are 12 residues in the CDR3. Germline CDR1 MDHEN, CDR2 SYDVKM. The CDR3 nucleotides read TGTGCCAGCAGGGGCGGAGGGCTCGAGCAGTACGTC. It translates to CASRGGGLEQYV.

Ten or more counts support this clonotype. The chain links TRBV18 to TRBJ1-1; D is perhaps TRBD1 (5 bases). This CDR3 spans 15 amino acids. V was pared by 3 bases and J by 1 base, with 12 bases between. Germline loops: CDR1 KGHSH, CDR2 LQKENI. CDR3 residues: CASSPRNGGNTEAFF. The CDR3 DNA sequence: TGTGCCAGCTCACCTAGGAATGGGGGGAACACTGAAGCTTTCTTT.

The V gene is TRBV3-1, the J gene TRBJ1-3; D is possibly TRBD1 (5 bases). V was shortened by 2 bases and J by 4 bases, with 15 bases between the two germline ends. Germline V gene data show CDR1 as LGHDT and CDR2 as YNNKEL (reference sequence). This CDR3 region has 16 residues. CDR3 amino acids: CASSQTSGLSGNTIYF. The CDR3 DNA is TGTGCCAGCAGCCAAACTTCGGGGCTGTCCGGAAACACCATATATTTT.

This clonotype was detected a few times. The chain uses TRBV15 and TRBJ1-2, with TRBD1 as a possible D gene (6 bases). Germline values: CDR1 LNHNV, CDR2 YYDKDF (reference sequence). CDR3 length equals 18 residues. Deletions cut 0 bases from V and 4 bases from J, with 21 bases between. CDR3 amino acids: CATSRDFPQGRLGYGYTF. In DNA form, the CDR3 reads TGTGCCACCAGCAGAGATTTCCCCCAGGGGAGGCTTGGCTATGGCTACACCTTC.

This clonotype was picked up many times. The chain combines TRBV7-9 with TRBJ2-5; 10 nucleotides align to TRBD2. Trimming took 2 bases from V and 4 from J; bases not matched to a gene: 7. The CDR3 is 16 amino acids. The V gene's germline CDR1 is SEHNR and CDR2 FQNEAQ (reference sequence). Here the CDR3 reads CASSLRASGGRETQYF. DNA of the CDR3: TGTGCCAGCAGCTTACGTGCTAGCGGGGGCCGAGAGACCCAGTACTTC.

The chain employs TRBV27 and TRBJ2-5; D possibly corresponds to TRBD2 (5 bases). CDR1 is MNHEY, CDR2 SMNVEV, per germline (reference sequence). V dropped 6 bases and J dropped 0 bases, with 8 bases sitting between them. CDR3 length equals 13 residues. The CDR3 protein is CASREADQETQYF. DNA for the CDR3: TGTGCCAGCAGGGAAGCGGACCAAGAGACCCAGTACTTC.

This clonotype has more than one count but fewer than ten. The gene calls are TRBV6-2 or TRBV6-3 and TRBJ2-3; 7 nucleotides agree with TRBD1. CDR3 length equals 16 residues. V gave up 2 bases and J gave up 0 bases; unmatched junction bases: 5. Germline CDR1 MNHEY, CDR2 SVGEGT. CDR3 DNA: TGTGCCAGCAGTTACGGGGACAGAGGAAGCACAGATACGCAGTATTTT. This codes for CASSYGDRGSTDTQYF.

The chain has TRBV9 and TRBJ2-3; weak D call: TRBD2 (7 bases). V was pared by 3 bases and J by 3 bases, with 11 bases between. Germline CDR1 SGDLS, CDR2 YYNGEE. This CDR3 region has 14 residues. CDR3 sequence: CASSGGRGTDTQYF. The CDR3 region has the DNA TGTGCCAGCAGCGGGGGGCGGGGGACAGATACGCAGTATTTT.

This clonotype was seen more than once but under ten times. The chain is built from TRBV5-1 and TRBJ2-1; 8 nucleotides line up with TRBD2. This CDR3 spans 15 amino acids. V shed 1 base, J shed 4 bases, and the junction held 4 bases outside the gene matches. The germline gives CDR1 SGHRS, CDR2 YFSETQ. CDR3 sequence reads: CASSLNVAGYNEQFF. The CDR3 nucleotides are TGCGCCAGCAGCTTGAATGTAGCGGGATACAATGAGCAGTTCTTC.

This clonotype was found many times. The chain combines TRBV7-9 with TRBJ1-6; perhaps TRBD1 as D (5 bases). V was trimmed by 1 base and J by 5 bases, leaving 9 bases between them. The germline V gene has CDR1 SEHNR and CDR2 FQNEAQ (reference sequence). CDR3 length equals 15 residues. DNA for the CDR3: TGTGCCAGCAGCTTAGAGGGCAGGGATAATTCACCCCTCCACTTT. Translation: CASSLEGRDNSPLHF.

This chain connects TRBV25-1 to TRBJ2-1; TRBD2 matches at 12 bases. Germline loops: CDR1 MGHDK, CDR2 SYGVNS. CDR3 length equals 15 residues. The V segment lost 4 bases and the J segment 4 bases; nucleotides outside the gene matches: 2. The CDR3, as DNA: TGTGCCAGCAGTGTACTAGCGGGGGGATACAATGAGCAGTTCTTC. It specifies CASSVLAGGYNEQFF. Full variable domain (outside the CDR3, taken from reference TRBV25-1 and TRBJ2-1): EADIYQTPRYLVIGTGKKITLECSQTMGHDKMYWYQQDPGMELHLIHYSYGVNSTEKGDLSSESTVSRIRTEHFPLTLESARPSHTSQYLCASSVLAGGYNEQFFGPGTRLTVL.

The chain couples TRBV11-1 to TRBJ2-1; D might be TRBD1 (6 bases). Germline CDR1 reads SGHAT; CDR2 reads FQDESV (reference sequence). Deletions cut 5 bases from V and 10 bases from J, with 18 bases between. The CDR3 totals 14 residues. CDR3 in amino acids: CASSTQGPSWEQFF. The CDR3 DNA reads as TGTGCCAGCAGCACACAGGGTCCCTCCTGGGAGCAGTTCTTC.

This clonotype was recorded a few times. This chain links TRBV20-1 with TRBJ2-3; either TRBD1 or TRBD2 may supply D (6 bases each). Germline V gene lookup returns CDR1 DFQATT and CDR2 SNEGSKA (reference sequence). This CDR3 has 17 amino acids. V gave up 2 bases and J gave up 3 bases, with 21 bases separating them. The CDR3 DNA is TGCAGTGCTAGATCCACGCGGACAGCTGGGGGGACAGATACGCAGTATTTT. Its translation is CSARSTRTAGGTDTQYF.

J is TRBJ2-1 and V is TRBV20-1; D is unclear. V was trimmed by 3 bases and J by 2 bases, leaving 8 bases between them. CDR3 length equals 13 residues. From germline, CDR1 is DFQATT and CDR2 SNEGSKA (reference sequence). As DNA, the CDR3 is TGCAGTGCTAGTCGAGGTCCCTACAATGAGCAGTTCTTC. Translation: CSASRGPYNEQFF.

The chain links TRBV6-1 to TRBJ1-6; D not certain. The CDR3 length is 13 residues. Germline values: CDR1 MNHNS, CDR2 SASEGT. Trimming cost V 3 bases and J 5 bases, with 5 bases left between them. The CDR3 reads CASSEGDNSPLHF. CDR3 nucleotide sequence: TGTGCCAGCAGTGAGGGAGATAATTCACCCCTCCACTTT.

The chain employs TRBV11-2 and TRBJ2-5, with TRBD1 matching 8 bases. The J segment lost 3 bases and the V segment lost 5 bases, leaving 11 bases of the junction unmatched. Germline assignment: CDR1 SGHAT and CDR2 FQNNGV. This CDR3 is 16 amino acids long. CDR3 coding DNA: TGTGCCAGCAGCCTCAATATGGGGACAGGAGAAGAGACCCAGTACTTC. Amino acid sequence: CASSLNMGTGEETQYF.

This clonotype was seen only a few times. For the CDR3, the DNA is TGTGCCAGCAGCTTAGCCCCGACTAGCGGGGGGGGTAATGAGCAGTTCTTC. As protein: CASSLAPTSGGGNEQFF. The rearrangement joins TRBV7-2 to TRBJ2-1, with 14 bases matching TRBD2. In germline, CDR1 is SGHTA, CDR2 FQGNSA. V dropped 0 bases and J dropped 7; count of bases not matched to a gene: 5. CDR3 length: 17 amino acids.